This T cell receptor (beta chain) was captured in a study of cytomegalovirus exposure and HLA in healthy donors. Whole-study context: Per a later analysis, the roughly 680 first-cohort and 110 or so validation repertoires shared one platform.

Assay: immunoSEQ multiplex PCR; the TCRdb copy retains only in-frame clones and omits some. Here the sample spans 75,000 to 100,000 clones, 96% being singletons. V shed 3 bases, J shed 1 base, and the junction held 8 bases outside the gene matches. Looked up from germline, CDR1 is SGHTA and CDR2 is FQGNSA. The CDR3 loop spans 17 amino acids. The sample holds one count of this clone. The chain couples TRBV7-2 to TRBJ1-3; TRBD1 aligns across 8 bases. Sequencing was done on a sample of PBMCs. This TCR was recovered from a man younger than 35 in good health and CMV-seronegative. The CDR3 coding sequence is TGTGCCAGCAGCTTCGGACAGGGTATGGCATCTGGAAACACCATATATTTT. This encodes CASSFGQGMASGNTIYF.